The rows below give T cell receptor beta chains drawn from one sample of a study of cytomegalovirus exposure and HLA in healthy donors. Profiled with immunoSEQ multiplex PCR; TCRdb holds only in-frame clones, not every one. The sample lists approximately 150,000 clones, about four fifths occurring once. The sample consisted of PBMCs. These TCRs come from a woman in her twenties or thirties in good health and CMV-seropositive. CDR3s include the opening cysteine and the closing phenylalanine or tryptophan. The order of the fields is J gene, D gene, clone size, V gene, CDR3 protein, CDR3 DNA. The D gene is left open where the match is weak. Size is omitted from some rows. Given values are once, few, many or a class for expanded clones.

>TRBJ1-6|.|.|TRBV6-1
CASSEREGSPLHF
TGTGCCAGCAGTGAAAGAGAGGGTTCACCCCTCCACTTT
>TRBJ1-2|TRBD1|.|TRBV7-2
CASSFDRARYGYTF
TGTGCCAGCAGCTTTGACAGGGCCCGGTATGGCTACACCTTC
>TRBJ2-7|TRBD2|.|TRBV5-6
CASSYAGGYYEQYF
TGTGCCAGCAGCTATGCGGGGGGGTACTACGAGCAGTACTTC
>TRBJ1-1|.|few|TRBV4-1
CASSHYWASTGTEAFF
TGCGCCAGCAGTCATTATTGGGCATCGACAGGTACTGAAGCTTTCTTT
>TRBJ1-2|TRBD1|.|TRBV6-5
CASSYQGTALYGYTF
TGTGCCAGCAGTTACCAAGGGACAGCGCTTTATGGCTACACCTTC
>TRBJ2-5|TRBD1|.|TRBV4-3
CASSPSGTAWGETQYF
TGCGCCAGCAGCCCCTCAGGGACAGCTTGGGGAGAGACCCAGTACTTC
>TRBJ1-2|.|.|TRBV5-6
CASSLGAGHYGYTF
TGTGCCAGCAGCTTGGGTGCAGGGCACTATGGCTACACCTTC
>TRBJ2-7|.|.|TRBV7-2
CASSYQGGPYEQYF
TGTGCCAGCAGCTACCAGGGGGGACCCTACGAGCAGTACTTC
>TRBJ2-5|TRBD2|.|TRBV9
CASSVTSGGPEYF
TGTGCCAGCAGCGTGACTAGCGGGGGTCCGGAGTACTTC
>TRBJ2-4|.|.|TRBV5-5
CASSLGRSQVHLLAKNIQYF
TGTGCCAGCAGCCTGGGGAGGTCGCAGGTTCATCTACTAGCCAAAAACATTCAGTACTTC
>TRBJ2-3|.|.|TRBV18
CASSSLQASTDTQYF
TGTGCCAGCTCATCACTCCAGGCTAGCACAGATACGCAGTATTTT
>TRBJ2-1|TRBD2|once|TRBV9
CASSVVAGGPSYEQFF
TGTGCCAGCAGCGTAGTGGCGGGGGGGCCATCGTATGAGCAGTTCTTC
>TRBJ2-3|TRBD1|.|TRBV29-1
CSVEGQDSTDTQYF
TGCAGCGTCGAGGGACAGGATAGCACAGATACGCAGTATTTT
>TRBJ1-5|.|once|TRBV6-1
CASLALTANQPQHF
TGTGCCAGCCTCGCCCTGACAGCTAATCAGCCCCAGCATTTT
>TRBJ1-1|.|.|TRBV5-1
CASSPRSENTEAFF
TGCGCCAGCAGCCCACGGTCCGAGAACACTGAAGCTTTCTTT
>TRBJ1-5|.|once|TRBV6-1
CASIKGFQGNQPQHF
TGTGCCAGCATCAAGGGGTTCCAAGGCAATCAGCCCCAGCATTTT
>TRBJ1-5|TRBD1|.|TRBV7-2
CASSLVDRVQPQHF
TGTGCCAGCAGCTTAGTGGACAGGGTGCAGCCCCAGCATTTT
>TRBJ2-1|.|.|TRBV6-6
CASSYSLGGGSEQFF
TGTGCCAGCAGTTACTCACTGGGGGGCGGGAGTGAGCAGTTCTTC
>TRBJ2-7|.|.|TRBV7-9
CASNPSSSGPYEQYF
TGTGCCAGCAACCCCTCGAGTAGCGGTCCCTACGAGCAGTACTTC
>TRBJ1-1|.|.|TRBV9
CASSAGSLGVNTEAFF
TGTGCCAGCAGCGCGGGCTCTCTAGGGGTGAACACTGAAGCTTTCTTT
>TRBJ2-6|TRBD2|few|TRBV27
CASSLRFSGGPSGANVLTF
TGTGCCAGCAGTTTACGGTTTAGCGGGGGGCCGTCTGGGGCCAACGTCCTGACTTTC
>TRBJ1-3|TRBD1|.|TRBV10-3
CAISGRQGVAGNTIYF
TGTGCCATCAGTGGTAGACAGGGGGTCGCGGGAAACACCATATATTTT
>TRBJ1-2|.|.|TRBV6-1
CASSEYGGLDYGYTF
TGTGCCAGCAGTGAATACGGGGGACTAGACTATGGCTACACCTTC
>TRBJ2-2|.|.|TRBV28
CASSPSGFTGELFF
TGTGCCAGCAGTCCGTCAGGGTTCACCGGGGAGCTGTTTTTT
>TRBJ2-1|TRBD2|.|TRBV11-3
CASSKRGERLTSNEQFF
TGTGCCAGCAGCAAGCGGGGAGAGCGGCTTACCTCCAATGAGCAGTTCTTC
>TRBJ2-5|TRBD2|.|TRBV10-3
CAISLAVQETQYF
TGTGCCATCAGTCTAGCGGTCCAAGAGACCCAGTACTTC
>TRBJ2-4|TRBD2|.|TRBV5-6
CASSLVQAGGLRNIQYF
TGTGCCAGCAGCTTGGTGCAAGCGGGGGGCCTCAGAAACATTCAGTACTTC
>TRBJ2-1|TRBD2|.|TRBV7-9
CASSLDVRTRGNEQFF
TGTGCCAGCAGCTTAGATGTTCGGACTAGAGGCAATGAGCAGTTCTTC
>TRBJ1-2|TRBD1|.|TRBV10-3
CAISKQGPIGYGYTF
TGTGCCATCAGTAAACAGGGGCCGATTGGGTATGGCTACACCTTC
>TRBJ2-3|.|.|TRBV19
CASRKKASTDTQYF
TGTGCCAGCCGTAAGAAAGCATCCACAGATACGCAGTATTTT
>TRBJ1-5|.|.|TRBV7-2
CASNSGGNQPQHF
TGTGCCAGCAACTCGGGGGGCAATCAGCCCCAGCATTTT
>TRBJ2-1|.|.|TRBV4-3
CASSQERGRVSEGEQFF
TGCGCCAGCAGCCAAGAGCGGGGGCGCGTTTCCGAGGGGGAGCAGTTCTTC
>TRBJ1-2|TRBD1|few|TRBV19
CASRRSPDRGSNYGYTF
TGTGCCAGTAGACGAAGTCCTGACAGGGGAAGTAACTATGGCTACACCTTC
>TRBJ2-7|.|.|TRBV5-1
CASSWGGEQYF
TGCGCCAGCAGCTGGGGAGGCGAGCAGTACTTC
>TRBJ1-5|.|.|TRBV10-3
CAISDSGYGQPQHF
TGTGCCATCAGTGATTCAGGGTATGGTCAGCCCCAGCATTTT
>TRBJ2-5|TRBD1|.|TRBV5-4
CASSLAGGQGQETQYF
TGTGCCAGCAGCTTGGCCGGGGGACAGGGACAAGAGACCCAGTACTTC
>TRBJ1-4|TRBD1|.|TRBV5-1
CASGQEDRREGKLFF
TGCGCCAGCGGACAAGAGGACAGGCGGGAGGGAAAACTGTTTTTT
>TRBJ2-7|.|.|TRBV7-2
CASHRGGSGAYEQYF
TGTGCCAGCCACAGGGGGGGCAGCGGGGCCTACGAGCAGTACTTC
>TRBJ1-5|.|.|TRBV9
CASSPGGSSNQPQHF
TGTGCCAGCAGCCCCGGGGGTAGTAGCAATCAGCCCCAGCATTTT
>TRBJ1-6|.|.|TRBV9
CASSVAGAFNSPLHF
TGTGCCAGCAGCGTAGCAGGGGCGTTCAATTCACCCCTCCACTTT
>TRBJ1-5|TRBD1|.|TRBV7-8
CASSLGGTGNQPQHF
TGTGCCAGCAGCTTAGGGGGGACAGGCAATCAGCCCCAGCATTTT
>TRBJ1-2|.|.|TRBV5-6
CASSLYPGVDGYTF
TGTGCCAGCAGCTTGTATCCGGGAGTCGATGGCTACACCTTC
>TRBJ2-1|.|.|TRBV6-1
CASSDQQGYNEQFF
TGTGCCAGCAGTGACCAACAGGGCTACAATGAGCAGTTCTTC
>TRBJ2-5|TRBD2|.|TRBV7-9
CASSITSGGAWETQYF
TGTGCCAGCAGCATAACTAGCGGGGGGGCCTGGGAGACCCAGTACTTC
>TRBJ2-3|.|once|TRBV5-4
CASSLLPGNTDTQYF
TGTGCCAGCAGCTTGCTCCCAGGGAACACAGATACGCAGTATTTT
>TRBJ1-2|TRBD1|.|TRBV5-6
CASSATGTGGGGYTF
TGTGCCAGCAGCGCAACCGGGACAGGGGGCGGTGGCTACACCTTC
>TRBJ1-6|.|.|TRBV15
CATSRDVTVPSPLHF
TGTGCCACCAGCAGAGATGTTACAGTACCTTCACCCCTCCACTTT
>TRBJ2-5|.|.|TRBV7-9
CASSLTQTVRETQYF
TGTGCCAGCAGCTTAACACAGACCGTCCGGGAGACCCAGTACTTC
>TRBJ1-1|.|.|TRBV12-5
CASGSYRVGAFF
TGTGCTAGTGGTTCTTACAGGGTGGGAGCTTTCTTT
>TRBJ1-1|.|few|TRBV7-9
CASSFSPGDTEAFF
TGTGCCAGCAGCTTTTCTCCAGGGGACACTGAAGCTTTCTTT
>TRBJ1-2|TRBD1|.|TRBV11-2
CASSHFPGQSF
TGTGCCAGCAGCCACTTCCCGGGACAGAGCTTC
>TRBJ2-5|.|.|TRBV5-1
CASSLEGGETQYF
TGCGCCAGCAGCTTGGAGGGAGGAGAGACCCAGTACTTC
>TRBJ1-1|TRBD1|.|TRBV27
CASSHTGRQGNTEAFF
TGTGCCAGCAGTCACACCGGTAGACAGGGGAACACTGAAGCTTTCTTT
>TRBJ1-5|.|.|TRBV19
CASSMVGVRQPQHF
TGTGCCAGTAGTATGGTAGGGGTCCGTCAGCCCCAGCATTTT